One T cell receptor (beta chain) is described in this entry. Measured with immunoSEQ multiplex PCR; TCRdb has only the in-frame clones, and not every one. Here the sample spans fewer than 20,000 clones, approximately 84% being singletons. This record comes from a study of technical replicates of blood from a handful of donors. The CDR3 has 13 amino acids. The junction had 3 bases not matched to a gene; V was cut back by 4 bases and J by 7 bases. Per germline, CDR1 MDHEN and CDR2 SYDVKM. V gene TRBV28 combines with J gene TRBJ1-5; TRBD1 aligns across 8 bases. The sequencing sample was made of PBMCs. The receptor was isolated from a human donor in good health. For the CDR3, the DNA is TGTGCCAGCAGTTACAGGGGGGCGCAGCCCCAGCATTTT. Protein: CASSYRGAQPQHF.